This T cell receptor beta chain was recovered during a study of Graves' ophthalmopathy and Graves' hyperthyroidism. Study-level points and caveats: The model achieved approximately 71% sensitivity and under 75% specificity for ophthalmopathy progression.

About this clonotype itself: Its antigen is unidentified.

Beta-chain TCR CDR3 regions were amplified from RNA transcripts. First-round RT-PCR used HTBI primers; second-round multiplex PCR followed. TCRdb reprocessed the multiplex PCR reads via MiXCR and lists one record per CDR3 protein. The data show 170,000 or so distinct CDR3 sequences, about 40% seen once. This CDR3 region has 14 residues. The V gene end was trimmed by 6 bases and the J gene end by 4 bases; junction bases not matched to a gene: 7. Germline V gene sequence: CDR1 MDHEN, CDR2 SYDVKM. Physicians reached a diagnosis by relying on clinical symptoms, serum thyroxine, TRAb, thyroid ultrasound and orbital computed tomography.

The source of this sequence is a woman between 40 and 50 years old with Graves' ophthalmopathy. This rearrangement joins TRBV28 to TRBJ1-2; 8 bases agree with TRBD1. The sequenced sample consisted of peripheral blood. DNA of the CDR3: TGTGCCAGCAGGCCGGGGACAGGACTCTATGGCTACACCTTC. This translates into CASRPGTGLYGYTF.